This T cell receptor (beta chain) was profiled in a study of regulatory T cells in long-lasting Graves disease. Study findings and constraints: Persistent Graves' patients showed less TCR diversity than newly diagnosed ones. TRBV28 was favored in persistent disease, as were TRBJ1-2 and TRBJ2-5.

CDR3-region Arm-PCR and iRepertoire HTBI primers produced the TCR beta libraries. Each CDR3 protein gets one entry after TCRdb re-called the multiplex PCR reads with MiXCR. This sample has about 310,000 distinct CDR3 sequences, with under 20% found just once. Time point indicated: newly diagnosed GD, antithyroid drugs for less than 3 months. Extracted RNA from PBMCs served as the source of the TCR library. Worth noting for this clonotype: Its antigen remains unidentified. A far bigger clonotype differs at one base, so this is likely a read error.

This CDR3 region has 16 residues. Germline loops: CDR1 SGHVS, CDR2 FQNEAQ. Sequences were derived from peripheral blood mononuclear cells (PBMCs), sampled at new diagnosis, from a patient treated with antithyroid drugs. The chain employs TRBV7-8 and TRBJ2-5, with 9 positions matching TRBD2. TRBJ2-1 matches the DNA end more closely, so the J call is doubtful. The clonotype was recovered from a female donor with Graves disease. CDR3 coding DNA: TGTGCCAGCAGCTTCCTCGCTAGCGGGAACTTCAATGAGCAGTTCTTC. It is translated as CASSFLASGNFNEQFF.